This entry concerns a single T cell receptor (beta chain). The CDR3 runs 17 residues. Germline CDR1 MNHNS, CDR2 SASEGT. Trimming at V came to 0 bases and at J to 0 bases, leaving 4 bases not matched to a gene. This entry is derived from a study of PD-1 blockade in classical Hodgkin lymphoma. Clones were read by immunoSEQ multiplex PCR, and TCRdb kept only the in-frame ones, dropping some. The sample lists roughly 100,000 clones; around 90% were seen once. Time point specified: cycle 4 day 1 (C4D1), after 6 weeks of nivolumab. Brentuximab vedotin exposure varied, and every patient relapsed after autologous stem cell transplantation. Each best response was a complete response, a partial response or progressive disease.

Sequenced material: peripheral blood mononuclear cells (PBMCs), taken before the fourth cycle of nivolumab. The TCR sequence derives from a human donor with classical Hodgkin lymphoma. The chain recombines TRBV6-1 with TRBJ2-1, with 8 bases matching TRBD2. CDR3 DNA sequence: TGTGCCAGCAGTGAAGCATTAGCGGGAAGCTCCTACAATGAGCAGTTCTTC. Translating gives CASSEALAGSSYNEQFF.